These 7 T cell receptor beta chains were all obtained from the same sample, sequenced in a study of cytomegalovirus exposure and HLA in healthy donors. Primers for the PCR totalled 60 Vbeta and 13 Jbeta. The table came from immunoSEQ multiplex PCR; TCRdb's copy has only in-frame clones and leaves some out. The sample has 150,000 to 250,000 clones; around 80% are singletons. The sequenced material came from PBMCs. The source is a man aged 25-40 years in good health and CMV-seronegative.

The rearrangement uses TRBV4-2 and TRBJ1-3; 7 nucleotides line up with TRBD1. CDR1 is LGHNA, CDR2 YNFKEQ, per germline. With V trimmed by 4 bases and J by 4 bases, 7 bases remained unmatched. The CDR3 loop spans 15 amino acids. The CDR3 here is CASSRNRGGGNTIYF. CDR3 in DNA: TGTGCCAGCAGCCGGAACAGGGGAGGAGGAAACACCATATATTTT.

In nucleotides, the CDR3 is TGTGCCAGCAGTTTATCGAGGACAGTTGAAGCTTTCTTT. This codes for CASSLSRTVEAFF. The chain joins TRBV27 to TRBJ1-1; D may be TRBD1 (6 bases). In germline, CDR1 is MNHEY, CDR2 SMNVEV (reference sequence). There are 13 residues in the CDR3. Trimming removed 0 bases at V and 7 bases at J, with 9 bases between.

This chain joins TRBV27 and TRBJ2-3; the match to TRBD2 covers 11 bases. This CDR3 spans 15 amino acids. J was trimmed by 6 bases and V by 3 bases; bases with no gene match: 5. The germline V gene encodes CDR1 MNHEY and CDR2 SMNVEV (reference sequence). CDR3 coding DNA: TGTGCCAGCAGTTTCCGTAGCGGGAGGGCCGATACGCAGTATTTT. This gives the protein CASSFRSGRADTQYF.

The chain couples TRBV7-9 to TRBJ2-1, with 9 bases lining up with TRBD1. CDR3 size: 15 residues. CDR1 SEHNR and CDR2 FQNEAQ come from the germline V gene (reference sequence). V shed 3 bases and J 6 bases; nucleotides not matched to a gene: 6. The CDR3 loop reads CASSLWGTGINEQFF. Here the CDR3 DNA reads TGTGCCAGCAGCTTGTGGGGGACAGGGATCAATGAGCAGTTCTTC.

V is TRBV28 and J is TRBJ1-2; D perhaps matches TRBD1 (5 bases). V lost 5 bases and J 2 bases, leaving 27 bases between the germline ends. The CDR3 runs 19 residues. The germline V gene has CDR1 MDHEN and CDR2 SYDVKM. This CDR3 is CASSINHGLRDRENYGYTF. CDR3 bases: TGTGCCAGCAGTATAAACCACGGGCTCCGGGACCGGGAGAACTATGGCTACACCTTC.

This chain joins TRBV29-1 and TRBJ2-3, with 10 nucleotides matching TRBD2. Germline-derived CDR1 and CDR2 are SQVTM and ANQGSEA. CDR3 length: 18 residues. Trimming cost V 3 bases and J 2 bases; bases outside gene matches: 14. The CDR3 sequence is CSVEGSSGRAVHTDTQYF. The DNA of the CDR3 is TGCAGCGTTGAGGGATCGAGCGGGAGGGCCGTACACACAGATACGCAGTATTTT.

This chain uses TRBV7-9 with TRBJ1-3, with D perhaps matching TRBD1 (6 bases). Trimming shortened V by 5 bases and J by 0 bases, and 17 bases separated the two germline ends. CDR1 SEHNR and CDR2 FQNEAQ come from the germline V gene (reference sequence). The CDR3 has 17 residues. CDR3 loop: CASSRSQGSSSGNTIYF. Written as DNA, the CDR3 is TGTGCCAGCAGCCGCAGCCAGGGGTCGAGCTCTGGAAACACCATATATTTT.